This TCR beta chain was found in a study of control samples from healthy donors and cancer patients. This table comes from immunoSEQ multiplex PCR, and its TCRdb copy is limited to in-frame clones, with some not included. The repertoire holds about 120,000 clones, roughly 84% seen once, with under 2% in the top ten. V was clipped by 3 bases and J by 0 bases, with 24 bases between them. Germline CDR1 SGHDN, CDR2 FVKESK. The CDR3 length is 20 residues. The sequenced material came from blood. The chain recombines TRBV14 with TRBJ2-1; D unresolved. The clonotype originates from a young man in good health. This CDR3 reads CASSQRILTPNPSSYNEQFF. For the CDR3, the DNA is TGTGCCAGCAGCCAGCGTATACTAACCCCAAATCCCAGCTCCTACAATGAGCAGTTCTTC.